One sample yielded the 14 T cell receptor beta chains listed below, sequenced in a study of graft-versus-host responses after intestinal transplantation. Their recognized antigens are unknown. The method was immunoSEQ multiplex PCR; TCRdb's version includes in-frame clones alone and lacks a portion of them. Altogether roughly 120,000 clones are present, 90% being singletons, with the ten largest covering 0.15% to 0.2%. The source material was unstimulated CD4+ T cells sorted from spleen or lymph node cells, sampled before intestinal transplant. These receptors all stem from a human donor who received an intestinal transplant.

This chain uses TRBV2 with TRBJ2-7, with 8 bases that match TRBD2. Germline values: CDR1 SNHLY, CDR2 FYNNEI. Germline trimming cut 6 bases from V and 6 bases from J; bases unmatched to any gene: 10. There are 14 residues in the CDR3. The CDR3 spells CASSSSGFGPEQYF. The CDR3 DNA reads as TGTGCCAGCAGCTCTAGCGGGTTCGGGCCCGAGCAGTACTTC.

The rearrangement uses TRBV7-8 and TRBJ1-5; 9 positions match TRBD1. The trim removed 8 bases at V and 4 bases at J, leaving 12 bases unmatched. The CDR3 loop spans 16 amino acids. The germline gives CDR1 SGHVS, CDR2 FQNEAQ. CDR3 amino acids: CASSRPDRGRNQPQHF. The CDR3, as DNA: TGTGCCAGCTCTAGACCGGACAGGGGAAGGAATCAGCCCCAGCATTTT.

The rearrangement links TRBV5-1 to TRBJ1-1, with TRBD1 identical over 7 bases. After removal of 4 bases from V and 0 bases from J, the junction contained 6 bases not matched to a gene. This CDR3 has 15 amino acids. Germline V gene data show CDR1 as SGHRS and CDR2 as YFSETQ. CDR3 sequence reads: CASSPPGQMNTEAFF. CDR3 in DNA: TGCGCCAGCAGCCCTCCGGGACAGATGAACACTGAAGCTTTCTTT.

The chain is built from TRBV18 and TRBJ2-1; 7 positions match TRBD1. V was pared by 3 bases and J by 6 bases, with 11 bases of the junction left unmatched. Germline CDR1 reads KGHSH; CDR2 reads LQKENI. The CDR3 length is 16 residues. The CDR3 region is CASSPETGVWGNEQFF. The DNA for the CDR3 is TGTGCCAGCTCACCCGAAACAGGGGTGTGGGGCAATGAGCAGTTCTTC. Filled out from reference TRBV18 and TRBJ2-1, the complete variable domain reads NAGVMQNPRHLVRRRGQEARLRCSPMKGHSHVYWYRQLPEEGLKFMVYLQKENIIDESGMPKERFSAEFPKEGPSILRIQQVVRGDSAAYFCASSPETGVWGNEQFFGPGTRLTVL.

This clone was detected only a few times. This chain links TRBV5-1 with TRBJ2-7; 8 bases fit TRBD1. V lost 5 bases and J lost 1; bases outside the gene matches: 5. Germline-derived CDR1 and CDR2 are SGHRS and YFSETQ. This CDR3 is 14 amino acids long. The CDR3 region has the DNA TGCGCCAGCAGTCGGGACAGGTCTTCCTACGAGCAGTACTTC. Its protein is CASSRDRSSYEQYF.

The rearrangement uses TRBV2 and TRBJ1-3; D call uncertain. Trimming removed 6 bases at V and 3 bases at J, with 6 bases between. Germline-derived CDR1 and CDR2 are SNHLY and FYNNEI. The CDR3 sequence is 12 residues long. The CDR3 spells CASRGDGNTIYF. CDR3 in DNA: TGTGCCAGCAGGGGAGATGGAAACACCATATATTTT.

This clone was counted once. The chain joins TRBV11-1 to TRBJ1-3; perhaps TRBD1 as D (6 bases). Germline CDR1 SGHAT, CDR2 FQDESV (reference sequence). The CDR3 has 16 residues. Trimming cost V 3 bases and J 2 bases, with 14 bases left between them. The CDR3 reads CASSFGGGGPGNTIYF. In DNA form, the CDR3 reads TGTGCCAGCAGCTTCGGCGGGGGCGGCCCTGGAAACACCATATATTTT. The full variable domain, rest sourced from reference TRBV11-1 and TRBJ1-3, is EAEVAQSPRYKITEKSQAVAFWCDPISGHATLYWYRQILGQGPELLVQFQDESVVDDSQLPKDRFSAERLKGVDSTLKIQPAELGDSAMYLCASSFGGGGPGNTIYFGEGSWLTVV.

The V call is TRBV25-1, the J call TRBJ2-6; the D gene is possibly TRBD1 (6 bases). CDR1 is MGHDK, CDR2 SYGVNS, per germline. Trimming took 10 bases from V and 4 from J, leaving 11 bases between them. The CDR3 consists of 13 residues. The CDR3 region is CATGAAGANVLTF. CDR3 sequence (DNA): TGTGCCACAGGGGCAGCAGGGGCCAACGTCCTGACTTTC.

V gene TRBV7-2 combines with J gene TRBJ2-3, with TRBD1 as a possible D gene (5 bases). This CDR3 contains 13 residues. CDR1 is SGHTA, CDR2 FQGNSA, per germline. Trimming shortened V by 3 bases and J by 6 bases, and 10 bases separated the two germline ends. This CDR3 is CASSFQGVDTQYF. In nucleotides, the CDR3 is TGTGCCAGCAGCTTCCAAGGGGTGGATACGCAGTATTTT.

This chain links TRBV10-3 with TRBJ2-3; possible D gene TRBD2, 5 bases. The CDR3 is made up of 11 amino acids. Germline V gives CDR1 ENHRY, CDR2 SYGVKD. The germline V and J ends were trimmed by 4 bases and 6 bases, with 5 bases remaining between them. This CDR3 is CAISGRDTQYF. CDR3 sequence (DNA): TGTGCCATCAGTGGGAGGGATACGCAGTATTTT.

This chain links TRBV30 with TRBJ1-4; D remains ambiguous. From germline, CDR1 is GTSNPN and CDR2 SVGIG (reference sequence). This CDR3 region has 13 residues. The V end lost 0 bases, the J end lost 4 bases, and 6 bases lay between the germline ends. CDR3 in DNA: TGTGCCTGGAGTGTTCTCCTTAATGAAAAACTGTTTTTT. This sequence encodes CAWSVLLNEKLFF.

J is TRBJ2-7 and V is TRBV7-9; 7 nucleotides line up with TRBD1. The CDR3 extends over 13 amino acids. The ends lost 6 bases at V and 7 bases at J; junction bases unmatched: 9. Looked up from germline, CDR1 is SEHNR and CDR2 is FQNEAQ (reference sequence). The CDR3 spells CASSFTGVREQYF. For the CDR3, the DNA is TGTGCCAGCAGTTTTACAGGGGTGAGGGAGCAGTACTTC. Full variable domain (missing parts from reference TRBV7-9 and TRBJ2-7): DTGVSQNPRHKITKRGQNVTFRCDPISEHNRLYWYRQTLGQGPEFLTYFQNEAQLEKSRLLSDRFSAERPKGSFSTLEIQRTEQGDSAMYLCASSFTGVREQYFGPGTRLTVT.

This clone was observed a few times. The rearrangement uses TRBV4-3 and TRBJ2-7; TRBD1 is a possible D gene (5 bases). Germline loops: CDR1 LGHNA, CDR2 YSLEER. Deletions cut 0 bases from V and 3 bases from J, with 9 bases between. The CDR3 is made up of 14 amino acids. The CDR3 here is CASSQDPDSYEQYF. DNA for the CDR3: TGCGCCAGCAGCCAAGATCCAGACAGCTACGAGCAGTACTTC.

The chain is built from TRBV7-9 and TRBJ2-7; TRBD2 agrees at 10 bases. J was trimmed by 4 bases and V by 6 bases; bases with no gene match: 3. Per the germline V gene, CDR1 is SEHNR and CDR2 is FQNEAQ (reference sequence). The CDR3 has 13 amino acids. As DNA, the CDR3 is TGTGCCAGCAGTCGTAGCGGGAGGTACGAGCAGTACTTC. Translation gives CASSRSGRYEQYF.